This is a list of T cell receptor beta chains from one sample in a study of blood T cell repertoires in COVID-19. Assay used: immunoSEQ multiplex PCR; TCRdb lists only in-frame clones, some missing. This sample has some 220,000 clones, with approximately 83% found just once. The specimen sequenced was PBMCs or T cells enriched from blood (not recorded which). The receptors derive from a woman aged 40-49 years with acute COVID-19. Each CDR3 is given with its conserved first and last residue. Each record gives: J gene, V gene, D gene, clone size, CDR3 DNA, CDR3 protein. D genes are given only for firm matches. Not every row has a clone size; where given, it reads once, few, many or a size class.

TRBJ2-5 | TRBV18 | NA | NA | TGTGCCAGCTCACCTGGAGGAGAGACCCAGTACTTC | CASSPGGETQYF
TRBJ1-6 | TRBV3-1/TRBV3-2 | NA | once | TGTGCCAGCAGCCCCCGAGGGAATTCACCCCTCCACTTT | CASSPRGNSPLHF
TRBJ2-2 | TRBV15 | TRBD2 | few | TGTGCCACCAGCAGGAGAACTAGCGGGAGGTTTTTGGCCGGGGAGCTGTTTTTT | CATSRRTSGRFLAGELFF
TRBJ1-1 | TRBV3-1/TRBV3-2 | NA | once | TGTGCCAGCAGCCCTCCGGGACTGGCAGCTGAAGCTTTCTTT | CASSPPGLAAEAFF
TRBJ2-7 | TRBV29-1 | TRBD1 | NA | TGCAGCGTTGAGACAGGGTCCTCCTACGAGCAGTACTTC | CSVETGSSYEQYF
TRBJ2-1 | TRBV28 | TRBD2 | NA | TGTGCCAGCGGCTGGCGGGAGGTTTACAATGAGCAGTTCTTC | CASGWREVYNEQFF
TRBJ2-1 | TRBV30 | TRBD2 | NA | TGTGCCTGGAGTGTTTTACTAGCGGGAGTGGTAAATGAGCAGTTCTTC | CAWSVLLAGVVNEQFF
TRBJ1-1 | TRBV5-1 | NA | NA | TGCGCCAGCAGCTTGGTAGGGGATGGGTTAAACACTGAAGCTTTCTTT | CASSLVGDGLNTEAFF
TRBJ1-5 | TRBV19 | TRBD1 | NA | TGTGCCAGTAGTGACAGGGCGAATAGGCCCCAGCATTTT | CASSDRANRPQHF
TRBJ1-3 | TRBV7-2 | TRBD1 | NA | TGTGCCAGCAGCTTGAGTCCAGGGGACAGGTCTGGAAACACCATATATTTT | CASSLSPGDRSGNTIYF
TRBJ1-3 | TRBV19 | NA | NA | TGTGCCAGTAGTTTTTCGGGAAACACCATATATTTT | CASSFSGNTIYF
TRBJ2-5 | TRBV7-2 | NA | NA | TGTGCCAGCAGCGTTGAGGAGGGTTCGGAGACCCAGTACTTC | CASSVEEGSETQYF
TRBJ1-5 | TRBV6-1 | TRBD1 | NA | TGTGCCAGCAGTGGAAGGACAGGGGATAGCAATCAGCCCCAGCATTTT | CASSGRTGDSNQPQHF
TRBJ1-1 | TRBV6-5 | TRBD1 | NA | TGTGCCAGCCGCGACAGGGGTAAGGGGAACACTGAAGCTTTCTTT | CASRDRGKGNTEAFF
TRBJ1-3 | TRBV6-5 | NA | NA | TGTGCCAGCAGCTTTACAGCTTCTGGAAACACCATATATTTT | CASSFTASGNTIYF
TRBJ2-1 | TRBV7-3 | NA | NA | TGTGCCAGCAGCTTAGAGGCCGGCAATGAGCAGTTCTTC | CASSLEAGNEQFF
TRBJ2-1 | TRBV30 | TRBD2 | NA | TGTGCCTGGAGTAGCGGGGGGGCCTGGGACAATGAGCAGTTCTTC | CAWSSGGAWDNEQFF
TRBJ2-5 | TRBV25-1 | TRBD2 | NA | TGTGCCAGCAGCACCGGGGGGTTCCAAGAGACCCAGTACTTC | CASSTGGFQETQYF
TRBJ1-4 | TRBV7-9 | TRBD1 | NA | TGTGCCAGCAGCTTGGGGGGACAGGGCAATAATGAAAAACTGTTTTTT | CASSLGGQGNNEKLFF
TRBJ1-2 | TRBV15 | NA | once | TGTGCCACCAGCCCGGGAAGCCATGGCTACACCTTC | CATSPGSHGYTF
TRBJ2-1 | TRBV20-1 | TRBD2 | NA | TGCAGTGCTAGTACCCCCGGGACTAGCGGGAGGACGGGGCAGTTCTTC | CSASTPGTSGRTGQFF
TRBJ2-2 | TRBV19 | NA | NA | TGTGCCAGTAAGGAGGTCCCCCCCGGGGAGCTGTTTTTT | CASKEVPPGELFF
TRBJ2-1 | TRBV24-1 | NA | NA | TGTGCCACCAGTGCCCTCAGCGGTCCCTACAATGAGCAGTTCTTC | CATSALSGPYNEQFF
TRBJ2-7 | TRBV7-2 | NA | NA | TGTGCCAGCAGCTTAGTAGGGAGGACAAAATCCTACGAGCAGTACTTC | CASSLVGRTKSYEQYF
TRBJ2-5 | TRBV14 | TRBD2 | NA | TGTGCCAGCAGCCAAGGGGGGCTAGCGGGAGGCCTTCAAGAGACCCAGTACTTC | CASSQGGLAGGLQETQYF
TRBJ1-1 | TRBV3-1/TRBV3-2 | TRBD1 | NA | TGTGCCAGCAGCCGACGGACAGGGGTTTTTAACACTGAAGCTTTCTTT | CASSRRTGVFNTEAFF
TRBJ1-5 | TRBV4-2 | TRBD1 | NA | TGTGCCAGCAGCCCCTACCAGACAGGGCACAATCAGCCCCAGCATTTT | CASSPYQTGHNQPQHF
TRBJ1-2 | TRBV18 | NA | NA | TGTGCCAGCTCACCACCGGAGGACAGTTACTATGGCTACACCTTC | CASSPPEDSYYGYTF
TRBJ2-5 | TRBV19 | NA | NA | TGTGCCAGTAGCCTCGGTGACGGGGAGACCCAGTACTTC | CASSLGDGETQYF
TRBJ1-2 | TRBV15 | TRBD1 | NA | TGTGCCACCAGCAGATGGGGACAGTCCTATAACTATGGCTACACCTTC | CATSRWGQSYNYGYTF
TRBJ1-5 | TRBV19 | NA | NA | TGTGCCAGTAGTATGTACAGGGAAAGCAATCAGCCCCAGCATTTT | CASSMYRESNQPQHF
TRBJ2-4 | TRBV4-1 | NA | NA | TGCGCCAGCAGCCAAGGGCTTAGGAGAGTAGCAAACATTCAGTACTTC | CASSQGLRRVANIQYF
TRBJ1-1 | TRBV20-1 | NA | NA | TGCAGTGCTAGTCGGGGAGGGTACACTGAAGCTTTCTTT | CSASRGGYTEAFF
TRBJ1-2 | TRBV28 | NA | NA | TGTGCCAGCAGTCCAGGGAAGGGGGTATGGGCTGGCTACACCTTC | CASSPGKGVWAGYTF
TRBJ1-1 | TRBV18 | TRBD1 | NA | TGTGCCAGCTCATCGGGACAGAGTATGAACACTGAAGCTTTCTTT | CASSSGQSMNTEAFF
TRBJ2-1 | TRBV21-1 | NA | NA | TGTGCCAGCACCCTAGGCCCCGCCGACAATGAGCAGTTCTTC | CASTLGPADNEQFF
TRBJ2-3 | TRBV14 | NA | NA | TGTGCCAGCAGCTACAGGATCGGGGGTGCGCAGTATTTT | CASSYRIGGAQYF
TRBJ2-3 | TRBV9 | TRBD2 | NA | TGTGCCAGCAGTCCGATGGGAGCGGGAGTATCCAAACCGCAGTATTTT | CASSPMGAGVSKPQYF
TRBJ2-7 | TRBV11-2 | NA | NA | TGTGCCAGCAGCTTAGTGGCCAGCTCCTACGAGCAGTACTTC | CASSLVASSYEQYF
TRBJ1-4 | TRBV27 | TRBD1 | NA | TGTGCCAGCGGACAGGGTTATGAAAAACTGTTTTTT | CASGQGYEKLFF
TRBJ1-2 | TRBV28 | NA | NA | TGTGCCAGCAGTTTTCAGGGGACCTATGGCTACACCTTC | CASSFQGTYGYTF
TRBJ2-1 | TRBV7-9 | NA | NA | TGTGCCAGCAGCTTAGAGGTGGGGAGTGAGCAGTTCTTC | CASSLEVGSEQFF
TRBJ2-7 | TRBV6-2/TRBV6-3 | TRBD1 | NA | TGTGCCAGCAGCTTTCTCGCGGGACAGGGTTACTACGAGCAGTACTTC | CASSFLAGQGYYEQYF
TRBJ2-1 | TRBV19 | NA | NA | TGTGCCAGTAGTATACGGGTACTAGAATCCTACAATGAGCAGTTCTTC | CASSIRVLESYNEQFF
TRBJ1-2 | TRBV24-1 | TRBD1 | NA | TGTGCCACCAGTGATCGCGGACAGGGGCACTATGGCTACACCTTC | CATSDRGQGHYGYTF
TRBJ2-7 | TRBV5-6 | NA | NA | TGTGCCAGCAGCTCGAATACCCAGGGGACCAGGTACGAGCAGTACTTC | CASSSNTQGTRYEQYF
TRBJ2-3 | TRBV7-6 | NA | NA | TGTGCCAGCAGCCTCCTACAGGGTTCTAGCACAGATACGCAGTATTTT | CASSLLQGSSTDTQYF
TRBJ1-3 | TRBV14 | NA | NA | TGTGCCAGCAGCCTACAGGCTGGAAACACCATATATTTT | CASSLQAGNTIYF
TRBJ1-1 | TRBV5-4 | TRBD1 | NA | TGTGCCAGCAGCCGTGGACAGGGGGGCTCCACTGAAGCTTTCTTT | CASSRGQGGSTEAFF
TRBJ1-5 | TRBV6-5 | NA | NA | TGTGCCAGCACGGAGGGAGTAGGAAATCAGCCCCAGCATTTT | CASTEGVGNQPQHF
TRBJ1-1 | TRBV7-2 | NA | NA | TGTGCCAGCAACCTACAGGGGAACACTGAAGCTTTCTTT | CASNLQGNTEAFF
TRBJ2-5 | TRBV9 | TRBD2 | NA | TGTGCCAGCAGCGCCACTAGCGGGAGTTTCGAGACCCAGTACTTC | CASSATSGSFETQYF
TRBJ2-1 | TRBV7-9 | TRBD2 | NA | TGTGCCAGCAGCACCATACCGGGACTAGCGGGAGAATTGGGCTCCTACAATGAGCAGTTCTTC | CASSTIPGLAGELGSYNEQFF
TRBJ1-3 | TRBV4-1 | NA | few | TGCGCCAGCAGCCAAGACCAGTACTCTGGAAACACCATATATTTT | CASSQDQYSGNTIYF
TRBJ1-5 | TRBV7-9 | TRBD1 | NA | TGTGCCAGCAGCTTAGCGACAGGGGTGAATCAGCCCCAGCATTTT | CASSLATGVNQPQHF